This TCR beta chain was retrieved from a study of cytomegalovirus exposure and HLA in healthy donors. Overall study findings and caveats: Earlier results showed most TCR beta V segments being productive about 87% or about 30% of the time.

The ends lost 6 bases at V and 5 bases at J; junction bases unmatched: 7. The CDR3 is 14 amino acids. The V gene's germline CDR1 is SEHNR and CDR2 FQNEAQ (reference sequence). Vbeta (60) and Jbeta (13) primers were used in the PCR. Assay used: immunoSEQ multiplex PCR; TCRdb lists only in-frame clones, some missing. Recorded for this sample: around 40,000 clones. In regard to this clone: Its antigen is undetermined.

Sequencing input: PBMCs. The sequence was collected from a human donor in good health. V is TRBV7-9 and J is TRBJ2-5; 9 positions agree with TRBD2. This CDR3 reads CASSSGTSYETQYF. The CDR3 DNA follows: TGTGCCAGCAGTTCCGGGACTAGCTACGAGACCCAGTACTTC.